Listed below are T cell receptor beta chains from one sample, sequenced in a study of technical replicates of blood from a handful of donors. Sequencing used immunoSEQ multiplex PCR; TCRdb keeps in-frame clones, though not all of them. The data hold just over 95,000 clones, with 90% to 97% observed a single time. The source material was T cells isolated from PBMCs. The origin of the receptors is a human donor in good health. CDR3s include the opening cysteine and the closing phenylalanine or tryptophan. A D gene is named only where the DNA matches it firmly. Size tells how often a clone was seen (once, few, many) or the class of an expanded clone, and some rows leave it out.

DNA,CDR3,V,J,D,size
TGCGCCAGCAGCTTGAATACAGCGGGAGTGTTAGAGGATACGCAGTATTTT,CASSLNTAGVLEDTQYF,TRBV5-1,TRBJ2-3,TRBD2,NA
TGTGCCAGCAGCCTCGGGGGGATCCAAGAGACCCAGTACTTC,CASSLGGIQETQYF,TRBV6-1,TRBJ2-5,TRBD2,NA
TGCGCCAGCAGCCAAGATCCCCCAGCGGCAACTTACAATGAGCAGTTCTTC,CASSQDPPAATYNEQFF,TRBV4-1,TRBJ2-1,NA,NA
TGTGCCAGCAGTGCCCAGGGAACTTCAGACGAGCAGTACTTC,CASSAQGTSDEQYF,TRBV6-5,TRBJ2-7,NA,NA
TGTGCCAGCAGCGTATCAAGCGGGGGGGGCACAGATACGCAGTATTTT,CASSVSSGGGTDTQYF,TRBV9,TRBJ2-3,TRBD2,NA
TGTGCCAGCAGTAAACGGGACACCGGGGAGCTGTTTTTT,CASSKRDTGELFF,TRBV7-9,TRBJ2-2,NA,NA
TGTGCCAGCAGTGACGCGAGGAGCCCCCTCAACACAGATACGCAGTATTTT,CASSDARSPLNTDTQYF,TRBV2,TRBJ2-3,NA,NA
TGTGCCAGCAGCCCGACGGGGGGCCTTAGGGAGACCCAGTACTTC,CASSPTGGLRETQYF,TRBV7-9,TRBJ2-5,NA,NA
TGTGCCAGCAGCGGGACAGGCCTATCCTACAATGAGCAGTTCTTC,CASSGTGLSYNEQFF,TRBV7-9,TRBJ2-1,TRBD1,NA
TGTGCCAGCAGTTACTCGCTAGGGGTAGATACGCAGTATTTT,CASSYSLGVDTQYF,TRBV6-5,TRBJ2-3,NA,NA
TGTGCCAGTAGTGGCGCCATCGGGACAGGGGATATCAATCAGCCCCAGCATTTT,CASSGAIGTGDINQPQHF,TRBV19,TRBJ1-5,TRBD1,once
TGTGCCAGCAGCTTAAAGGGCGGGAGAGGGACTTCGCGGGAGACCCAGTACTTC,CASSLKGGRGTSRETQYF,TRBV13,TRBJ2-5,TRBD2,NA
TGTGCCAGTAGTATAGATCCTAGAGGGACAGGGGGGAAGAATGAGCAGTTCTTC,CASSIDPRGTGGKNEQFF,TRBV19,TRBJ2-1,TRBD1,once
TGCGCCAGCAGCCCGGGAGGGGCTAGCGGGACCTACGAGCAGTACTTC,CASSPGGASGTYEQYF,TRBV4-1,TRBJ2-7,TRBD2,NA
TGCAGTGTTCTGACAGTCAATGAGCAGTTCTTC,CSVLTVNEQFF,TRBV20-1,TRBJ2-1,NA,NA
TGTGCCAGCAGCGCTAACAGGGGAGCCTACAATGAGCAGTTCTTC,CASSANRGAYNEQFF,TRBV11-2,TRBJ2-1,TRBD1,NA
TGTGCCAGCAGTACGGGGGGGACCTCCTACGAGCAGTACTTC,CASSTGGTSYEQYF,TRBV27,TRBJ2-7,TRBD2,NA
TGTGCCAGCAGTTGGAGCCCGGAGGACAATGAGCAGTTCTTC,CASSWSPEDNEQFF,TRBV6-6,TRBJ2-1,NA,NA
TGCAGCGCTCCCTTTAGGGGTGTTGGAGCTAACTATGGCTACACCTTC,CSAPFRGVGANYGYTF,TRBV29-1,TRBJ1-2,NA,NA
TGCGCCAGCAGCTTGCTTGTCGGGGGGACTTACGAGCAGTACTTC,CASSLLVGGTYEQYF,TRBV5-1,TRBJ2-7,TRBD2,NA
TGCGCCAGCGCCAGACTAGCGGGAGTTTTCAGTGCGGATGAGCAGTTCTTC,CASARLAGVFSADEQFF,TRBV5-1,TRBJ2-1,TRBD2,NA
TGCGCCAGCAGTCAGGGGAGAAGCAGGGGACGGGGAAGCAATCAGCCCCAGCATTTT,CASSQGRSRGRGSNQPQHF,TRBV23-1,TRBJ1-5,NA,NA
TGTGCCAGCAGCTTACCAGGGGCCGGAGGTGGCTACACCTTC,CASSLPGAGGGYTF,TRBV7-9,TRBJ1-2,NA,NA
TGTGCCAGCTCACAAGCGGGCACCGGGGAGCTGTTTTTT,CASSQAGTGELFF,TRBV18,TRBJ2-2,NA,NA
TGTGCCAGCAAACAGGGCCTTAACACTGAAGCTTTCTTT,CASKQGLNTEAFF,TRBV9,TRBJ1-1,NA,NA
TGTGCCAGTGGAAGACAGGGAAACTCTGGAAACACCATATATTTT,CASGRQGNSGNTIYF,TRBV6-1,TRBJ1-3,TRBD1,NA
TGTGCCAGCAGCTTGGATCAGGGGACGAATACTGAAGCTTTCTTT,CASSLDQGTNTEAFF,TRBV5-4,TRBJ1-1,NA,NA
TGCGCCAGCAGCTTGGGGACAGGGGCGGATGGGCTGTTTTTT,CASSLGTGADGLFF,TRBV5-1,TRBJ1-4,TRBD1,NA